What follows are 4 T cell receptor beta chains derived from one specimen sequenced in a study of radiotherapy plus CTLA-4 blockade in lung cancer. Assay: immunoSEQ multiplex PCR; the TCRdb copy retains only in-frame clones and omits some. The profile shows more than 75,000 clones, 80% to 85% of them singletons. The sequenced sample was peripheral blood, obtained from a patient treated with radiotherapy plus ipilimumab. Every receptor here comes from a human donor with non-small cell lung cancer that progressed on radiotherapy plus ipilimumab.

This chain uses TRBV4-1 with TRBJ1-2, with TRBD1 as a possible D gene (5 bases). Trimming removed 3 bases from V and 1 base from J, with 12 bases in between. The CDR3 has 15 residues. CDR1 MGHRA and CDR2 YSYEKL come from the germline V gene. The CDR3: CASSQATGVNYGYTF. The CDR3 nucleotides read TGCGCCAGCAGCCAGGCAACAGGTGTTAACTATGGCTACACCTTC.

The chain carries TRBV2 and TRBJ1-2; D unclear. V was trimmed by 5 bases and J by 4 bases, leaving 8 bases between them. CDR3 length: 12 amino acids. CDR1 SNHLY and CDR2 FYNNEI come from the germline V gene. CDR3 nucleotide sequence: TGTGCCAGCAGTCAGGATAGCTATGGCTACACCTTC. Encoded protein: CASSQDSYGYTF.

This clone was seen more than once but under ten times. This chain uses TRBV13 with TRBJ2-1, with TRBD2 matching over 13 bases. Germline assignment: CDR1 PRHDT and CDR2 FYEKMQ (reference sequence). There are 15 residues in the CDR3. V lost 0 bases, J lost 7 bases, and 0 bases stayed unmatched. The CDR3 DNA is TGTGCCAGCAGCTTAGGACTAGCGGGAGGGAATGAGCAGTTCTTC. Translating gives CASSLGLAGGNEQFF.

The genes are TRBV6-5 and TRBJ2-1, with 11 nucleotides matching TRBD2. The CDR3 runs 14 residues. Germline V lookup: CDR1 MNHEY, CDR2 SVGAGI. Germline trimming cut 7 bases from V and 7 bases from J; bases unmatched to any gene: 6. The CDR3 DNA follows: TGTGCCAGCAAGGTAGCGGGAGGGAAAAATGAGCAGTTCTTC. Translating it yields CASKVAGGKNEQFF.